This entry concerns a single T cell receptor beta chain. Its target is unknown. J lost 0 bases, V lost 4 bases, and 4 bases had no gene match. CDR1 and CDR2 from the germline V gene are DFQATT and SNEGSKA (reference sequence). This CDR3 is 15 amino acids long. Time point described: patch test 3, about 24 weeks after DPC sensitization. Treatment denoted: therapeutic diphenylcyclopropenone sensitization with weekly scalp DPC. The authors' total RNA extraction used unfractionated whole blood. This record comes from a study of human T cells and chemical hapten exposure. TCRdb called the RACE reads again in MiXCR, with one record for every CDR3 protein. Counted here are about 82,000 distinct CDR3 sequences, 11% occurring once; the ten biggest clones make up about 4%. General observations from the study: Counts of expanded TCRs (at PT1) showed a positive correlation with patch test score.

This sequence joins TRBV20-1 and TRBJ1-5; TRBD1 aligns across 9 bases. This material consisted of whole blood, taken in connection with sensitization to the hapten diphenylcyclopropenone (DPC). The sequence was obtained from a woman between 45 and 60 years old with alopecia areata. Some clones in this sample may be carry-over from other donors' samples. CDR3 protein: CSAKTGGYSNQPQHF. In DNA, the CDR3 is TGCAGTGCTAAGACAGGGGGATATAGCAATCAGCCCCAGCATTTT.